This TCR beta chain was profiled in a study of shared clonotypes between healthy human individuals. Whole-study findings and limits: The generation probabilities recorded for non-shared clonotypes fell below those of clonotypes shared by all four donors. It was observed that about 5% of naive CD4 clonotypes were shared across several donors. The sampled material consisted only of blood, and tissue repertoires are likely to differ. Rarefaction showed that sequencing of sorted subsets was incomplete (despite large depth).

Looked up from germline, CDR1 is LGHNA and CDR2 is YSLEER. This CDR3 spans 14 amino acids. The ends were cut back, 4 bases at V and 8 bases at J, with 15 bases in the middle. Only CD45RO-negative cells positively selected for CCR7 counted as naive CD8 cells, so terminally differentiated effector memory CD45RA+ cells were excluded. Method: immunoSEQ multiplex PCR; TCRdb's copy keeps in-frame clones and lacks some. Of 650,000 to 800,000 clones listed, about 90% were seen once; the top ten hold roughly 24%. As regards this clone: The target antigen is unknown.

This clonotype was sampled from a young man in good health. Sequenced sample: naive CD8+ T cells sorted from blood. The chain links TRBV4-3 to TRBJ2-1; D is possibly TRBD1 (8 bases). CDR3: CASSLWTGRDEQFF. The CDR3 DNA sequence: TGCGCCAGCAGCCTCTGGACAGGGAGGGATGAGCAGTTCTTC.